This T cell receptor (beta chain) was documented in a study of blood T cell repertoires in COVID-19 (dated by TCRdb to 2018 to 2020). Background on the whole study: Samples covering the acute and convalescent phases of COVID-19 were provided by collaborators in the United States, Italy and Spain. The prospective study material was composed of cDNA or gDNA derived from T cells, B-cell-depleted T cells, or PBMCs. Deeply sampled blood TCRbeta repertoires from subjects exposed to, actively infected with, or recovered from COVID-19 were included in the dataset. The repertoires were released in a freely available public database meant as a resource for research on the immune response to SARS-CoV-2. The samples were drawn from the first 160 participants of the ongoing ImmuneRACE study and from 950 to 1,500 subjects provided by 6 global collaborators. Sample metadata almost always included a de-identified subject ID, COVID-19 status, age in years and sex. HLA class I and class II types, where available, came from metadata supplied by the sample provider rather than from assay-based typing. The research as a whole found: The quantity of clinical and demographic metadata differed by source and by participant and was supplied without curation.

This clone showed up just once. Its antigen is unknown. No qualities accompany the bases; no much larger clone lies one base away. The immunoSEQ Assay, a bias-controlled multiplex PCR, was used to amplify TCRbeta CDR3 regions from genomic DNA. Regarding the original processing steps: The number of nucleated cells in each sample was estimated by amplification of reference gene primers within the assay. Sequence reads were collapsed and filtered to measure the absolute abundance of every unique TCRbeta CDR3 rearrangement. Productive Simpson clonality was computed per sample as the square root of Simpson's diversity index over productive rearrangements. TCRdb stores this immuneACCESS table with in-frame sequences only. Part of the clones is absent; in the studies checked, under half of the shortfall reflects unresolved V genes, and no reason is known for the rest. V and J calls and clone size are given by that table; D and trimming were obtained from the DNA. This sample has roughly 100,000 clones in its table, and approximately 78% of those were observed once. Of the sample, about 9.3% falls within the top ten clones.

The collaborating institutions used their own protocols to collect whole blood in K2EDTA tubes. Collaborator samples were shipped for TCRbeta analysis as frozen whole blood, isolated PBMCs, or DNA extracted from either sample type. The CDR1 and CDR2 encoded by the germline V gene are LGHNA and YSLEER. Taken from cysteine to phenylalanine, the CDR3 has 15 residues. Of all the DNA, just the CDR3 is kept, 45 bases in frame from base 1. V loses 4 bases, J loses 5 bases, and the germline ends lie 14 bases apart. The rearrangement combines TRBV4-3 with TRBJ1-4; the D gene remains uncertain. Sequencing was done on a sample of peripheral blood. The sequence derives from a man aged 60 to 75 with active or convalescent COVID-19. The nucleotides read TGCGCCAGCAGCCGGGAGGGCCGGCCAAATGAAAAACTGTTTTTT. Its protein product is CASSREGRPNEKLFF.